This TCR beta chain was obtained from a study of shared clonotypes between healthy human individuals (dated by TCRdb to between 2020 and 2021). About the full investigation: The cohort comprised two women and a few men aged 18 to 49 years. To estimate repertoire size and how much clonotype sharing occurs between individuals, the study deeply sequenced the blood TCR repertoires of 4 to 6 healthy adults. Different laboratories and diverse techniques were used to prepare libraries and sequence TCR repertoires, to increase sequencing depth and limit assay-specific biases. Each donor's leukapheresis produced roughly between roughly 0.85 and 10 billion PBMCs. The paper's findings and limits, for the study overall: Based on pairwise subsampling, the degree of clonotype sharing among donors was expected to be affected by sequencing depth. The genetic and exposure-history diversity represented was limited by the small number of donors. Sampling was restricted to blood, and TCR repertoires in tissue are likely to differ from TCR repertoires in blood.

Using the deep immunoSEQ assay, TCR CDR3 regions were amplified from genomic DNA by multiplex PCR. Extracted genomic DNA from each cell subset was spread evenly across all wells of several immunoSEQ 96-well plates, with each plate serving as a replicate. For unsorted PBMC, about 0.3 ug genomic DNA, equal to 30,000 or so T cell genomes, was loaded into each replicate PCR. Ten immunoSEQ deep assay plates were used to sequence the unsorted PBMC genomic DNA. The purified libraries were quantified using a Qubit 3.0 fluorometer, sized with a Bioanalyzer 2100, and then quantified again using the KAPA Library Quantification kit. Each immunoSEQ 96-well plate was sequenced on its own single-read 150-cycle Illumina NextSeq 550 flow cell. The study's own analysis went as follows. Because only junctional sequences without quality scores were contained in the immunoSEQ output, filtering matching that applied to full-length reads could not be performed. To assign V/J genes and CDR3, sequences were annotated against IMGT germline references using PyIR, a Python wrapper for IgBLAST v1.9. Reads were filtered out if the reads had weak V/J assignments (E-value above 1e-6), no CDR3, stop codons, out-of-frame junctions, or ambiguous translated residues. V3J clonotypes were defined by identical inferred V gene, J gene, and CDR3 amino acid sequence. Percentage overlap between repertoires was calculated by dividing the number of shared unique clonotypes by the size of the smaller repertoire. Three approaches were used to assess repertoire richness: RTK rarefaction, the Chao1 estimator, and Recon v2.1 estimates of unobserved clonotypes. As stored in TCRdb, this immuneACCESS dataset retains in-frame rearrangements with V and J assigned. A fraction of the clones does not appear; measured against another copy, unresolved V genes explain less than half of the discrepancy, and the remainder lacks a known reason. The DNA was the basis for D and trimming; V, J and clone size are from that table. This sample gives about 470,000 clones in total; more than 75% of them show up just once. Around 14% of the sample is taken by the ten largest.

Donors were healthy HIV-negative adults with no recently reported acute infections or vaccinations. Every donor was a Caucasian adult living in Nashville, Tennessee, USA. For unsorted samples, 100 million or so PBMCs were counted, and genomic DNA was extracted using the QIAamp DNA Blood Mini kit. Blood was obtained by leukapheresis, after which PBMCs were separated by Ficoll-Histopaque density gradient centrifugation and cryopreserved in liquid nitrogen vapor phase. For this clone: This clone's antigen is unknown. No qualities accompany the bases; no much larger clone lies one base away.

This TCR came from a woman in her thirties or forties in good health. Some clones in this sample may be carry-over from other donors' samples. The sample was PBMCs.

The nucleotides read TGTGCCAGCAGTACCCGAGGGACTAGCGGGAGTTATGACGAGCAGTACTTC. Translated, this is CASSTRGTSGSYDEQYF. The rearrangement combines TRBV27 with TRBJ2-7, with 14 central nucleotides matching TRBD2. The CDR3 holds 17 amino acids from the cysteine to the phenylalanine. Only the CDR3 part of the read is kept: 51 bases, read in frame from the first base. V loses 5 bases at its end and J loses 5 bases; junction bases beyond the gene matches: 11. Based on the germline V gene (reference sequence), the CDR1 and CDR2 sequences are MNHEY and SMNVEV.